The following is a T cell receptor beta chain sequence with its context. This entry comes from a study of cytomegalovirus exposure and HLA in healthy donors. Study-level background: The roughly 110 validation repertoires used the same platform as the roughly 670 first-cohort repertoires (as reported by a later analysis).

The germline CDR1 and CDR2 sequences are MGHRA and YSYEKL. The CDR3 extends over 15 amino acids. V lost 0 bases, J lost 4 bases, and 6 bases stayed unmatched. Measured with immunoSEQ multiplex PCR; TCRdb has only the in-frame clones, and not every one. Here the sample spans 180,000 or so clones, around nine tenths being singletons. The V and J genes are TRBV4-1 and TRBJ2-7, with 7 bases lining up with TRBD1. This clonotype was sampled from a man aged 18 to 35 in good health and CMV-seropositive. The source material was PBMCs. The DNA for the CDR3 is TGCGCCAGCAGCCAAGATGGGCAGGGGGTGTACGAGCAGTACTTC. It specifies CASSQDGQGVYEQYF.